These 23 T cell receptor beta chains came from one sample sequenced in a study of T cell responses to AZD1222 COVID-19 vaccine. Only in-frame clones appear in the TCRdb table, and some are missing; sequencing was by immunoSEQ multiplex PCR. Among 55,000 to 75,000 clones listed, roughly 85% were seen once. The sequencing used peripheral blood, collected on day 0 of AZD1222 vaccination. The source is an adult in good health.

CDR3 in DNA: TGTGCCAGCAGCTCAGGTGGAAACACCATATATTTT. This translates into CASSSGGNTIYF. The gene calls are TRBV7-9 and TRBJ1-3; D is ambiguous. V shed 4 bases and J shed 3 bases, with 4 bases lying between them. CDR3 size: 12 residues. Germline V lookup: CDR1 SEHNR, CDR2 FQNEAQ (reference sequence).

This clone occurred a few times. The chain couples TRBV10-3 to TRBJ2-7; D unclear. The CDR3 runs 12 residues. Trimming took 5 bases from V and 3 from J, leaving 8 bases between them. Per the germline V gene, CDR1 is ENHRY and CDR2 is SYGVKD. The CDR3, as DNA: TGTGCCATCAGTCCCAGACTCTACGAGCAGTACTTC. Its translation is CAISPRLYEQYF.

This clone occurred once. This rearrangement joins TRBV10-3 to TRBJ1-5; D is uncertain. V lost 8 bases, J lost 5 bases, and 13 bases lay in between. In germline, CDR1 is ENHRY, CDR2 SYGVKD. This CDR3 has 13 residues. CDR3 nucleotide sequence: TGTGCCATCGCAACAGCCGGGGATCAGCCCCAGCATTTT. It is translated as CAIATAGDQPQHF.

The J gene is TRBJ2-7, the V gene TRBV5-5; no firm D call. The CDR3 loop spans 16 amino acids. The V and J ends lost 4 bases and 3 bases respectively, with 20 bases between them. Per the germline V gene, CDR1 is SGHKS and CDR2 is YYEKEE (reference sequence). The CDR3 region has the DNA TGTGCCAGCAGCCCCAGCTTCGTTGTATCATACTACGAGCAGTACTTC. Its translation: CASSPSFVVSYYEQYF. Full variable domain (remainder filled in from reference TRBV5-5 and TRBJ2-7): DAGVTQSPTHLIKTRGQQVTLRCSPISGHKSVSWYQQVLGQGPQFIFQYYEKEERGRGNFPDRFSARQFPNYSSELNVNALLLGDSALYLCASSPSFVVSYYEQYFGPGTRLTVT.

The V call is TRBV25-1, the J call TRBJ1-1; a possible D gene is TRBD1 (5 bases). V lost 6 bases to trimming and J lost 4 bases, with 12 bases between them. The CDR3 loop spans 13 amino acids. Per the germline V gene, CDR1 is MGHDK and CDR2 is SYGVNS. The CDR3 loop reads CASRKTGGTEAFF. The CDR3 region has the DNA TGTGCCAGCAGGAAAACGGGGGGCACTGAAGCTTTCTTT. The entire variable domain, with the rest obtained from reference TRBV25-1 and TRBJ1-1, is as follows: EADIYQTPRYLVIGTGKKITLECSQTMGHDKMYWYQQDPGMELHLIHYSYGVNSTEKGDLSSESTVSRIRTEHFPLTLESARPSHTSQYLCASRKTGGTEAFFGQGTRLTVV.

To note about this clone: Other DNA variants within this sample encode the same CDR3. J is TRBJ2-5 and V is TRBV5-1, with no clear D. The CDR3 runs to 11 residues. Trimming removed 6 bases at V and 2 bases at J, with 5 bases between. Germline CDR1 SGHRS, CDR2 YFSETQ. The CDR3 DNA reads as TGCGCCAGCAAAAGTCAAGAGACCCAGTACTTC. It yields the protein CASKSQETQYF.

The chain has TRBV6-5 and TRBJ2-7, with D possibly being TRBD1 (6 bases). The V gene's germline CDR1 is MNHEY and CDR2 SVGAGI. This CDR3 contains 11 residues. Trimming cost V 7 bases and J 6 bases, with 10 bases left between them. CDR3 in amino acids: CASTQGSEQYF. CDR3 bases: TGTGCCAGCACTCAGGGGAGCGAGCAGTACTTC.

The CDR3 DNA reads as TGTGCCAGCAGTCCTCTCAACAATCAGCCCCAGCATTTT. It is translated as CASSPLNNQPQHF. This chain links TRBV27 with TRBJ1-5; D is uncertain. This CDR3 is 13 amino acids long. V was shortened by 5 bases and J by 3 bases, with 8 bases between the two germline ends. Germline loops: CDR1 MNHEY, CDR2 SMNVEV (reference sequence).

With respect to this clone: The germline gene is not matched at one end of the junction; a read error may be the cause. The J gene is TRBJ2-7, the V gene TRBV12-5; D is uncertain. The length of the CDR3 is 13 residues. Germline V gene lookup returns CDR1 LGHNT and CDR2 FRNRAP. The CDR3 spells CASGPVPGSEEYF. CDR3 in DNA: TGTGCTAGTGGCCCAGTCCCGGGCTCCGAGGAGTACTTC.

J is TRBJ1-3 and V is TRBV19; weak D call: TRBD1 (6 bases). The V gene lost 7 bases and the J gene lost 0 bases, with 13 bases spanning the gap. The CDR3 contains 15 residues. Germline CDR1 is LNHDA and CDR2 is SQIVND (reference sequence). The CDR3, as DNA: TGTGCCAGTACCGTTGACAGGTACTCTGGAAACACCATATATTTT. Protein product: CASTVDRYSGNTIYF.

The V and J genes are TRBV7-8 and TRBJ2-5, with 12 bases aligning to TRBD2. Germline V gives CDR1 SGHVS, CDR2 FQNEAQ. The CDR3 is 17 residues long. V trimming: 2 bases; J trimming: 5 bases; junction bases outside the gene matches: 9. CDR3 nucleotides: TGTGCCAGCAGCTTACAGGCTCTAGCGGGGGGGCCGGAGACCCAGTACTTC. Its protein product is CASSLQALAGGPETQYF.

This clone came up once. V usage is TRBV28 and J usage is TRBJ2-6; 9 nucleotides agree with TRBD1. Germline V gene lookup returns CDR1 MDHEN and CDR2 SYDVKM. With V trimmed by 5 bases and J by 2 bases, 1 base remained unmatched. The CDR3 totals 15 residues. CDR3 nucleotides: TGTGCCAGCAGTACAGGGGGCACTGGGGCCAACGTCCTGACTTTC. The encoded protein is CASSTGGTGANVLTF. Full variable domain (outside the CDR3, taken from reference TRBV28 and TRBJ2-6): DVKVTQSSRYLVKRTGEKVFLECVQDMDHENMFWYRQDPGLGLRLIYFSYDVKMKEKGDIPEGYSVSREKKERFSLILESASTNQTSMYLCASSTGGTGANVLTFGAGSRLTVL.

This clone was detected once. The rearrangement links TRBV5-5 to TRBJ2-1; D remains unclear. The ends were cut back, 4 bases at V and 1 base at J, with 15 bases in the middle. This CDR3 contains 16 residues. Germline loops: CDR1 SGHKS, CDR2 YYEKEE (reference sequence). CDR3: CASSKHTIASYNEQFF. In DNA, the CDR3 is TGTGCCAGCAGCAAGCACACCATCGCATCCTACAATGAGCAGTTCTTC.

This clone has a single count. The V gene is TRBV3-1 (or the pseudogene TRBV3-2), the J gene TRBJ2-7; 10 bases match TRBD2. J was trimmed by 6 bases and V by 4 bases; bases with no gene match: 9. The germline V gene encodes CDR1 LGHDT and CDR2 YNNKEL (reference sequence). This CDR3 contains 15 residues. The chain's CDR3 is CASSPQRGGIREQYF. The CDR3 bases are TGTGCCAGCAGCCCCCAGCGGGGGGGTATTCGCGAGCAGTACTTC.

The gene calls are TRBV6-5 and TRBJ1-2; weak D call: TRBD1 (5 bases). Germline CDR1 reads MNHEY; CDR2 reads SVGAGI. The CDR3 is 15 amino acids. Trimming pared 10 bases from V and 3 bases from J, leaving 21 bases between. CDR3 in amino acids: CATSLEGELYYGYTF. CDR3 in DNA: TGTGCCACCTCTCTGGAAGGGGAGCTATACTATGGCTACACCTTC.

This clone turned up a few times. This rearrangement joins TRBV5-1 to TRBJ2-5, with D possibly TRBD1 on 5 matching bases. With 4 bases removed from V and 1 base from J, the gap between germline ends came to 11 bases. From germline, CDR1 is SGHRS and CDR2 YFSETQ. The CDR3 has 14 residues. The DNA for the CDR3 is TGCGCCAGCAGCGGAAAGGGGCCCCAAGAGACCCAGTACTTC. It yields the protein CASSGKGPQETQYF.

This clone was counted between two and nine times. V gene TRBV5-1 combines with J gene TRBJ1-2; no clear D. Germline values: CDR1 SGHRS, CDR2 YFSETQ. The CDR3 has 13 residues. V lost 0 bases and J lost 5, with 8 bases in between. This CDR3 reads CASSLDGEYGYTF. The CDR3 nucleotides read TGCGCCAGCAGCTTGGATGGAGAGTATGGCTACACCTTC.

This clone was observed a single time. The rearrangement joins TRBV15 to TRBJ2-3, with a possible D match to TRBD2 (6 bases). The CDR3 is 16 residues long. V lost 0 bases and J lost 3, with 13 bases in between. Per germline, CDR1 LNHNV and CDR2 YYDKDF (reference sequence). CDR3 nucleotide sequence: TGTGCCACCAGCAGAGATCTCTGGGCGGGGACAGATACGCAGTATTTT. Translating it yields CATSRDLWAGTDTQYF.

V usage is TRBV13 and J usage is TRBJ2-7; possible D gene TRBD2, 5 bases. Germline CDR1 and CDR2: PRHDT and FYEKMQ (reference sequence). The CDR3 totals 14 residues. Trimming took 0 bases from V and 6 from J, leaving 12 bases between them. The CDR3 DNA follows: TGTGCCAGCAGCTTAGGCCGTGGCCGGGGCGAGCAGTACTTC. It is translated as CASSLGRGRGEQYF.

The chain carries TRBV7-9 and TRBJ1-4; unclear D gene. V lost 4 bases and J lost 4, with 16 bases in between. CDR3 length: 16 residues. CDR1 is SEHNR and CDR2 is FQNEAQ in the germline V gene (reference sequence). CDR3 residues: CASSSPGAGNNEKLFF. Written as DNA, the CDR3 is TGTGCCAGCAGCTCCCCCGGAGCAGGCAATAATGAAAAACTGTTTTTT.

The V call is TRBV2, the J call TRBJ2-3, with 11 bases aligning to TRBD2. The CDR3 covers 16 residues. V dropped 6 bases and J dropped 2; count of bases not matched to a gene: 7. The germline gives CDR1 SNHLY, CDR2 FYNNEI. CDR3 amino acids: CASRALSGGATDTQYF. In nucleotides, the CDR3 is TGTGCCAGCAGAGCCCTTAGCGGGGGGGCCACAGATACGCAGTATTTT.

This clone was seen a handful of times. The CDR3 region is CASRLSGRALGDTQYF. Written as DNA, the CDR3 is TGTGCCAGTAGGTTGAGCGGGAGGGCCTTAGGAGATACGCAGTATTTT. The chain employs TRBV19 and TRBJ2-3; 10 nucleotides agree with TRBD2. The CDR3 runs to 16 residues. Germline V lookup: CDR1 LNHDA, CDR2 SQIVND (reference sequence). Losses at the gene ends were 6 bases for V and 5 bases for J; bases not matched to a gene: 11. Looking up the rest from reference TRBV19 and TRBJ2-3 gives the full variable domain: DGGITQSPKYLFRKEGQNVTLSCEQNLNHDAMYWYRQDPGQGLRLIYYSQIVNDFQKGDIAEGYSVSREKKESFPLTVTSAQKNPTAFYLCASRLSGRALGDTQYFGPGTRLTVL.

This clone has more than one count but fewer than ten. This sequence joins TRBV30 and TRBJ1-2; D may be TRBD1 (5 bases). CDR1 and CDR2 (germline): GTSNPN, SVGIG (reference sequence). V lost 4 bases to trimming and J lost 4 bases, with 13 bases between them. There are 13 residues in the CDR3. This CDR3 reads CAWNMGRSYGYTF. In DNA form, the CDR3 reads TGTGCCTGGAACATGGGACGGTCCTATGGCTACACCTTC.